These 4 T cell receptor beta chains came from one sample sequenced in a study of T-cell reconstitution after alpha-beta-depleted transplantation in children. Construction of the TCRbeta library involved unique molecular identifiers. TCRdb processed the PCR reads anew with MiXCR; each CDR3 protein has one entry. Of about 440,000 distinct CDR3 sequences listed, 43% are singletons. The source was PBMCs, collected before TCRalphabeta/CD19-depleted stem cell transplant. These receptors were taken from a girl aged 2-10 years with aplastic anemia, due to receive a stem cell transplant.

J is TRBJ2-2 and V is TRBV5-5; 8 bases align to TRBD2. J was trimmed by 5 bases and V by 1 base; bases with no gene match: 7. CDR1 is SGHKS, CDR2 YYEKEE, per germline (reference sequence). This CDR3 spans 16 amino acids. The DNA of the CDR3 is TGTGCCAGCAGCTTGTTGCTCAGCGGGGGAACCGGGGAGCTGTTTTTT. Protein: CASSLLLSGGTGELFF. Variable domain in full (rest from reference TRBV5-5 and TRBJ2-2): DAGVTQSPTHLIKTRGQQVTLRCSPISGHKSVSWYQQVLGQGPQFIFQYYEKEERGRGNFPDRFSARQFPNYSSELNVNALLLGDSALYLCASSLLLSGGTGELFFGEGSRLTVL.

The chain joins TRBV20-1 to TRBJ2-7; D may be TRBD1 (5 bases). This CDR3 has 14 amino acids. From germline, CDR1 is DFQATT and CDR2 SNEGSKA (reference sequence). V gave up 5 bases and J gave up 3 bases, with 17 bases separating them. The CDR3 DNA follows: TGCAGTGCTCCTACGGACACTTCAAACTACGAGCAGTACTTC. This encodes CSAPTDTSNYEQYF.

This clonotype showed up many times. This chain joins TRBV11-2 and TRBJ2-1; 9 bases fit TRBD2. Germline V lookup: CDR1 SGHAT, CDR2 FQNNGV. This CDR3 has 15 amino acids. The V and J ends lost 2 bases and 9 bases, in that order; junction bases with no gene match: 8. The DNA of the CDR3 is TGTGCCAGCAGCTTATCCCTAGCGGGATTCGGTGAGCAGTTCTTC. It yields the protein CASSLSLAGFGEQFF.

In its sample, this clonotype was seen many times. The chain carries TRBV21-1 and TRBJ2-7; the D call in the table, TRBD1, was not verified against the DNA. TRBV21-1 is tagged as a pseudogene. The CDR3 extends over 15 amino acids. The CDR3: CASTATPGPPYEQYF. CDR3 coding DNA: TGTGCCAGCACCGCCACCCCGGGGCCCCCCTACGAGCAGTACTTC.